Given below is one T cell receptor (beta chain) in context. Its recognized antigen is unknown. There are no base qualities to consult, and no much larger clone falls within one base. This specimen belongs to a study of radiotherapy plus CTLA-4 blockade in lung cancer (dated by TCRdb to the late 2010s). With regard to the full study: Among enrolled patients, approximately 19% had an objective response and approximately 30% reached disease control.

The investigation overall reported the following: After treatment with radiotherapy and ipilimumab, TCR clones that came from tumors expanded in the peripheral blood. The strongest predictors of response were reported to be early dynamic shifts in blood T cell clones along with a rise in serum interferon-beta following radiation.

CDR1 and CDR2 are drawn from the germline V gene (reference sequence): SGHKS, YYEKEE. From its cysteine to its phenylalanine, the CDR3 spans 14 amino acids. The kept DNA is CDR3 alone, 42 bases in frame from the first base. Deletion took 5 bases off V and 2 bases off J, with a span of 11 bases between the germline ends. Focal radiation therapy combined with CTLA-4 blockade (ipilimumab) was tested in patients with chemo-refractory metastatic non-small-cell lung cancer. Libraries were built with the immunoSEQ multiplex PCR assay. Here the immuneACCESS table is served through TCRdb, limited to in-frame sequences with V and J called. Missing clones are a known gap in these copies; in checked studies unresolved V genes cover under half, and the rest lacks a known reason. This sample is represented by roughly 85,000 clones; 85% to 90% of them were singletons. The top ten constitute roughly a sixth of the sample.

The specimen was peripheral blood, collected from a patient treated with radiotherapy plus ipilimumab. The TCR sequence derives from a human donor with non-small cell lung cancer that progressed on radiotherapy plus ipilimumab. The sequence links TRBV5-5 to TRBJ1-3; TRBD1 could be the D gene, as 6 bases match. The CDR3 protein sequence reads: CASSPTGTGNTIYF. The sequenced DNA is TGTGCCAGCAGTCCGACAGGAACTGGAAACACCATATATTTT.